This is a list of T cell receptor beta chains from one sample in a study of T cell responses to AZD1222 COVID-19 vaccine. The method was immunoSEQ multiplex PCR; TCRdb's version includes in-frame clones alone and lacks a portion of them. The table includes more than 120,000 clones, around 83% detected once. Sequencing used peripheral blood, obtained 28 days after the second AZD1222 dose. Receptor source: an adult who received the AZD1222 COVID-19 vaccine. Both conserved end residues are part of each CDR3. The D gene is left open where the match is weak. Expanded clones get a size class; other rows say once, few or many, or leave the size out.

j_call | v_call | d_call | cdr3_length | clone_size | cdr3_nt | cdr3_aa
TRBJ2-1 | TRBV10-3 | . | 15 | . | TGTGCCATCAGTGAGTCGGCTAGCGTGTACAATGAGCAGTTCTTC | CAISESASVYNEQFF
TRBJ1-6 | TRBV18 | . | 13 | . | TGTGCCAGCTCACCTATCTATAATTCACCCCTCCACTTT | CASSPIYNSPLHF
TRBJ2-5 | TRBV18 | . | 15 | . | TGTGCCAGCTCACCAACGGGGGCGCCGGTAGAGACCCAGTACTTC | CASSPTGAPVETQYF
TRBJ1-1 | TRBV10-1 | . | 13 | few | TGCGCCAGCAGAGCGACAGAATACACTGAAGCTTTCTTT | CASRATEYTEAFF
TRBJ2-7 | TRBV18 | . | 15 | . | TGTGCCAGCTCACTGACGACAGGTGCTACCTACGAGCAGTACTTC | CASSLTTGATYEQYF
TRBJ2-2 | TRBV10-1 | TRBD2 | 14 | once | TGCGCCACCCGACCGGGACTACACACCGGGGAGCTGTTTTTT | CATRPGLHTGELFF
TRBJ2-3 | TRBV9 | . | 15 | . | TGTGCCAGCAGCGTAGGGGTAGGGTACACAGATACGCAGTATTTT | CASSVGVGYTDTQYF
TRBJ2-1 | TRBV29-1 | . | 14 | . | TGCAGCGTTGAGACGGGAGAAACCTACAATGAGCAGTTCTTC | CSVETGETYNEQFF
TRBJ2-1 | TRBV3-1/TRBV3-2 | TRBD2 | 16 | . | TGTGCCAGCAGCCGTGGGACTAGCGGGATTTACAATGAGCAGTTCTTC | CASSRGTSGIYNEQFF
TRBJ1-2 | TRBV15 | . | 15 | . | TGTGCCACCAGCAGAGATAGAGGGAAGGGATATGGCTACACCTTC | CATSRDRGKGYGYTF
TRBJ2-3 | TRBV27 | . | 17 | few | TGTGCCAGCAGTTTAGAATCTTTCCTAAAGACCACACATACGCAGTATTTT | CASSLESFLKTTHTQYF
TRBJ2-3 | TRBV7-6 | . | 15 | . | TGTGCCAGCAGCTTAGCGGGGGGGGCCTCAGATACGCAGTATTTT | CASSLAGGASDTQYF
TRBJ1-1 | TRBV14 | . | 14 | . | TGTGCCAGCAGCCAAGTAGGGGGGGGCACTGAAGCTTTCTTT | CASSQVGGGTEAFF
TRBJ2-3 | TRBV3-1/TRBV3-2 | . | 14 | . | TGTGCCAGCAGCCATCGTTCCGGGACAGATACGCAGTATTTT | CASSHRSGTDTQYF
TRBJ2-7 | TRBV2 | TRBD2 | 16 | . | TGTGCCGCAGGGGTAGCGGGGGATTTGCTTATCTACGAGCAGTACTTC | CAAGVAGDLLIYEQYF
TRBJ1-1 | TRBV19 | . | 14 | . | TGTGCCAGTAGTACTTCCATCGGGAACACTGAAGCTTTCTTT | CASSTSIGNTEAFF
TRBJ2-1 | TRBV25-1 | TRBD2 | 17 | . | TGTGCCAGCAGTGCATCCTTAGCGGGGAGCTCCTACAATGAGCAGTTCTTC | CASSASLAGSSYNEQFF
TRBJ1-4 | TRBV24-1 | . | 12 | few | TGTGCCACCAGTGCTTCTAATGAAAAACTGTTTTTT | CATSASNEKLFF
TRBJ1-4 | TRBV7-6 | . | 15 | . | TGTGCCAGCAGCTTTTCGACAGGCGGAGGTGAAAAACTGTTTTTT | CASSFSTGGGEKLFF
TRBJ2-3 | TRBV7-2 | TRBD1 | 16 | few | TGTGCCAGCAGCGTCAACCGGGACAGGGGCACAGATACGCAGTATTTT | CASSVNRDRGTDTQYF
TRBJ1-5 | TRBV30 | . | 13 | once | TGTGCCTGGGACCCGGGGTTTGATCAGCCCCAGCATTTT | CAWDPGFDQPQHF
TRBJ2-3 | TRBV27 | TRBD2 | 18 | . | TGTGCCAGCAGTTTTGAGGCTAAGCTAGCGGGGGGCACAGATACGCAGTATTTT | CASSFEAKLAGGTDTQYF
TRBJ1-5 | TRBV7-2 | . | 16 | . | TGTGCCAGCAGCCTCTTACCTCGGGGAGGCAATCAGCCCCAGCATTTT | CASSLLPRGGNQPQHF
TRBJ2-1 | TRBV15 | TRBD2 | 15 | . | TGTGCCACCAGCAGACTAGCGGGGGGCTCCAATGAGCAGTTCTTC | CATSRLAGGSNEQFF
TRBJ1-2 | TRBV7-2 | . | 14 | . | TGTGCCAGCAGCTTAGCTTCACAGGTATATGGCTACACCTTC | CASSLASQVYGYTF
TRBJ1-1 | TRBV28 | TRBD1 | 15 | . | TGTGCCAGCAGTTCCCGGACAGGTGCGAGGACTGAAGCTTTCTTT | CASSSRTGARTEAFF
TRBJ2-1 | TRBV19 | TRBD2 | 15 | once | TGTGCCAGTAGTGGGGAAGCGGGGGGGCGGAATGAGCAGTTCTTC | CASSGEAGGRNEQFF
TRBJ2-1 | TRBV6-2/TRBV6-3 | TRBD1 | 16 | . | TGTGCCAGCAGCCTACTAGGACAGGGTGCGGTGGATGAGCAGTTCTTC | CASSLLGQGAVDEQFF
TRBJ1-2 | TRBV30 | . | 12 | . | TGTGCCTGGAGGTCGGGGGACCAGGGCTACACCTTC | CAWRSGDQGYTF
TRBJ1-5 | TRBV7-6 | . | 17 | . | TGTGCCAGCAGCTTAGTGGGCGGATTTTATAGCAATCAGCCCCAGCATTTT | CASSLVGGFYSNQPQHF
TRBJ1-3 | TRBV6-1 | . | 14 | . | TGTGCCAGCAGTGAAGGGACGACTGGAAACACCATATATTTT | CASSEGTTGNTIYF
TRBJ1-6 | TRBV4-2 | . | 13 | . | TGTGCCAGCAGCCAAGATCCTGCTTCACCCCTCCACTTT | CASSQDPASPLHF
TRBJ1-5 | TRBV10-3 | . | 14 | . | TGTGCCATCACCCGCGGGGGAGACAATCAGCCCCAGCATTTT | CAITRGGDNQPQHF
TRBJ1-3 | TRBV4-2 | . | 16 | . | TGTGCCAGCAGCCACCTGGGGGGGGTTGAGGGGAACACCATATATTTT | CASSHLGGVEGNTIYF
TRBJ2-2 | TRBV7-9 | TRBD2 | 16 | . | TGTGCCAGCAGCTTAGAGGGAGGGGCGAGTGCCCGGGAGCTGTTTTTT | CASSLEGGASARELFF
TRBJ1-2 | TRBV20-1 | . | 11 | . | TGCAGTGCTAGCGACGAGTATGGCTACACCTTC | CSASDEYGYTF
TRBJ1-5 | TRBV6-1 | . | 15 | . | TGTGCCAGCAGTGAAGCGGGGGGTTTCAATCAGCCCCAGCATTTT | CASSEAGGFNQPQHF
TRBJ1-6 | TRBV16 | . | 15 | . | TGTGCCAGCAGCCAATCTACTCAGATGGGTTCACCCCTCCACTTT | CASSQSTQMGSPLHF
TRBJ1-2 | TRBV6-1 | TRBD1 | 14 | . | TGTGCCAGCAGTGAGGGGACAGGGTCGAATGGCTACACCTTC | CASSEGTGSNGYTF
TRBJ2-1 | TRBV6-5 | TRBD2 | 14 | once | TGTGCCAGCAGGAGGACTAGCGGGGTCAATGAGCAGTTCTTC | CASRRTSGVNEQFF
TRBJ1-3 | TRBV20-1 | . | 11 | . | TGCAGTGCTAGGAATAGTCACACCATATATTTT | CSARNSHTIYF
TRBJ2-3 | TRBV6-5 | TRBD1 | 15 | . | TGTGCCAGCAGCCGGGACAGTCCTAGCACAGATACGCAGTATTTT | CASSRDSPSTDTQYF
TRBJ1-3 | TRBV28 | . | 17 | once | TGTGCCAGCAGTAGAATTTCCGGGACCTGGCAAGGAAACACCATATATTTT | CASSRISGTWQGNTIYF
TRBJ1-2 | TRBV9 | . | 16 | . | TGTGCCAGCAGCGTAAGACCGAGAACCTTGGACTATGGCTACACCTTC | CASSVRPRTLDYGYTF
TRBJ1-5 | TRBV30 | . | 13 | . | TGTGCCTGGAGTGGTGGCGTTGGTCAGCCCCAGCATTTT | CAWSGGVGQPQHF
TRBJ2-2 | TRBV11-1 | TRBD1 | 16 | . | TGTGCCAGCACCAACCTATACAGGGGACCGGCCGGGGAGCTGTTTTTT | CASTNLYRGPAGELFF
TRBJ2-7 | TRBV5-1 | TRBD1 | 14 | . | TGCGCCAGCAGCACCGACAGGGGCGGGTACGAGCAGTACTTC | CASSTDRGGYEQYF
TRBJ1-1 | TRBV30 | . | 12 | . | TGTGCCTGGCAACACTTGAACACTGAAGCTTTCTTT | CAWQHLNTEAFF
TRBJ1-4 | TRBV7-2 | . | 15 | . | TGTGCCAGCAGCTTAGGTGGGCAGAGTGGTGAAAAACTGTTTTTT | CASSLGGQSGEKLFF
TRBJ1-2 | TRBV6-5 | TRBD1 | 14 | . | TGTGCCAGCAGTTACTCGGACAGGAACTATGGCTACACCTTC | CASSYSDRNYGYTF